This T cell receptor beta chain originates from a study of cytomegalovirus exposure and HLA in healthy donors. Across the study: Among around 170 million T cells, an earlier analysis found 117 million unique TCR beta sequences. Overall study results and limits: Later analysis demonstrated an association between a missense DCLRE1C variant and TCR beta V- and J-gene trimming. A prior analysis recorded that most TCR beta V segments were productive about 87% or about 30% of the time. Listed as cytomegalovirus-associated were more than 150 TCR beta chains.

Between the trimmed V and J ends, which lost 5 bases and 3 bases, there was a span of 10 bases. CDR1 is SGHTA, CDR2 FQGNSA, per germline. The CDR3 sequence is 14 residues long. Turning to this clone: The antigen remains undetermined.

With 60 Vbeta and 13 Jbeta primers, the PCR was carried out. Measured with immunoSEQ multiplex PCR; TCRdb has only the in-frame clones, and not every one. The data hold 95,000 to 150,000 clones, with 75% to 85% observed a single time. The clonotype was recovered from a woman in her 50s in good health and CMV-seropositive. Sequences were obtained from PBMCs. The chain is built from TRBV7-2 and TRBJ1-4; D ambiguous. The CDR3 loop reads CASSRAGSNEKLFF. The CDR3 DNA follows: TGTGCCAGCAGCCGGGCGGGATCTAATGAAAAACTGTTTTTT.